Shown below are 26 T cell receptor beta chains from a single sample sequenced in a study of blood T cell repertoires in COVID-19. Some clones are missing from TCRdb's copy, which holds only in-frame ones; the method was immunoSEQ multiplex PCR. The sample has around 150,000 clones; 92% are singletons. Source material: peripheral blood. These receptors all stem from a man aged 30 to 45 with COVID-19, enrolled during active disease.

V gene TRBV27 combines with J gene TRBJ2-7, with 12 bases fitting TRBD1. The V gene end was trimmed by 5 bases and the J gene end by 5 bases; junction bases not matched to a gene: 7. The CDR3 has 15 residues. The V gene's germline CDR1 is MNHEY and CDR2 SMNVEV (reference sequence). The CDR3 loop reads CASSRGTGGRDEQYF. The CDR3 region has the DNA TGTGCCAGCAGTCGCGGGACAGGGGGCCGGGACGAGCAGTACTTC.

The rearrangement links TRBV5-1 to TRBJ2-1; possibly TRBD1 for D (6 bases). CDR3 length: 15 residues. CDR1 is SGHRS, CDR2 YFSETQ, per germline. Trimming left V 5 bases short and J 2 bases short, with 14 bases between. In DNA form, the CDR3 reads TGCGCCAGCAGTGGGACCGGGACAACCTACAATGAGCAGTTCTTC. This codes for CASSGTGTTYNEQFF.

The gene calls are TRBV24-1 and TRBJ1-2; possibly TRBD1 for D (6 bases). From germline, CDR1 is KGHDR and CDR2 SFDVKD. V was clipped by 4 bases and J by 8 bases, with 19 bases between them. The CDR3 loop spans 15 amino acids. The CDR3 sequence is CATSEGGADPRGYTF. The CDR3 DNA follows: TGTGCCACCAGTGAGGGGGGGGCCGACCCGCGGGGCTACACCTTC.

This clone was found once. The genes are TRBV4-3 and TRBJ2-1; the match to TRBD2 covers 7 bases. This CDR3 has 16 residues. CDR1 LGHNA and CDR2 YSLEER come from the germline V gene. J gave up 4 bases and V 0 bases, and 6 bases lay outside the gene matches. The DNA for the CDR3 is TGCGCCAGCAGCCAAGATCGTACGGGGGGTTACAATGAGCAGTTCTTC. Amino acids: CASSQDRTGGYNEQFF.

This clone was found a few times. V is TRBV12-3 or TRBV12-4 and J is TRBJ2-7; D perhaps matches TRBD1 (6 bases). The V gene lost 4 bases and the J gene lost 7 bases, with 11 bases spanning the gap. The CDR3 contains 12 residues. The CDR3 loop is CASSWTVEEQYF. The CDR3 DNA reads as TGTGCCAGCAGTTGGACAGTTGAAGAGCAGTACTTC.

The chain uses TRBV5-4 and TRBJ2-7, with 13 bases aligning to TRBD2. Germline V gives CDR1 SGHNT, CDR2 YYREEE (reference sequence). V shed 5 bases and J 3 bases; nucleotides not matched to a gene: 11. The CDR3 extends over 17 amino acids. CDR3 in amino acids: CASSTGTSGIILYEQYF. The DNA for the CDR3 is TGTGCCAGCAGTACCGGGACTAGCGGGATTATCCTCTACGAGCAGTACTTC.

The chain uses TRBV29-1 and TRBJ1-4; D is unresolved. The germline V and J ends were trimmed by 6 bases and 5 bases, with 4 bases remaining between them. The germline V gene has CDR1 SQVTM and CDR2 ANQGSEA. The CDR3 length is 10 residues. This CDR3 reads CSVYNEKLFF. Here the CDR3 DNA reads TGCAGCGTCTACAATGAAAAACTGTTTTTT.

The chain is built from TRBV4-2 and TRBJ2-7; TRBD2 matches 10 bases. There are 18 residues in the CDR3. J lost 4 bases, V lost 0 bases, and 12 bases had no gene match. The germline V gene has CDR1 LGHNA and CDR2 YNFKEQ. CDR3: CASSQDPLLAGTWYEQYF. CDR3 in DNA: TGTGCCAGCAGCCAAGATCCCCTACTAGCGGGAACTTGGTACGAGCAGTACTTC.

The V gene is TRBV9, the J gene TRBJ2-1, with D possibly matching TRBD2 (6 bases). The CDR3 totals 15 residues. Trimming stripped 0 bases from V and 1 base from J, with 8 bases between. CDR1 and CDR2 from the germline V gene are SGDLS and YYNGEE. CDR3 region: CASSVGSGSYNEQFF. The CDR3 DNA is TGTGCCAGCAGCGTAGGAAGCGGGTCCTACAATGAGCAGTTCTTC.

The rearrangement uses TRBV11-2 and TRBJ2-7, with TRBD2 matching 12 bases. With 7 bases clipped from V and 1 base from J, the junction kept 5 bases outside the gene matches. The CDR3 is 15 amino acids. Germline CDR1 is SGHAT and CDR2 is FQNNGV. CDR3 protein: CASNLGTSGSYEQYF. The DNA for the CDR3 is TGTGCCAGCAACCTAGGGACTAGCGGGTCCTACGAGCAGTACTTC.

The chain combines TRBV7-2 with TRBJ2-5; the D gene is possibly TRBD2 (5 bases). Germline V CDR1 and CDR2: SGHTA, FQGNSA. V was cut by 4 bases and J by 5 bases, with 14 bases left in between. The CDR3 covers 14 residues. CDR3 residues: CASSSRTRSETQYF. In DNA form, the CDR3 reads TGTGCCAGCAGCTCCCGGACTCGGTCGGAGACCCAGTACTTC.

The chain links TRBV4-1 to TRBJ2-2, with TRBD2 identical over 9 bases. This CDR3 is 16 amino acids long. The V gene's germline CDR1 is MGHRA and CDR2 YSYEKL. Trimming removed 1 base from V and 7 bases from J; junction bases left unmatched: 7. The CDR3 DNA is TGCGCCAGCAGCCAAGGTCGCGGGAGGGCCAGCGGGGAGCTGTTTTTT. Translation gives CASSQGRGRASGELFF.

This clone came up a few times. The gene calls are TRBV28 and TRBJ2-2, with 7 bases matching TRBD2. The germline V gene encodes CDR1 MDHEN and CDR2 SYDVKM. V was pared by 5 bases and J by 3 bases, with 0 bases of the junction left unmatched. The CDR3 has 13 amino acids. The CDR3 DNA follows: TGTGCCAGCAGTCGGGGGGACACCGGGGAGCTGTTTTTT. This gives the protein CASSRGDTGELFF.

V usage is TRBV11-3 and J usage is TRBJ2-5, with D unclear. V was pared by 2 bases and J by 3 bases, with 7 bases between. In germline, CDR1 is SGHNT, CDR2 YENEEA. The CDR3 runs to 13 residues. CDR3 protein: CASSLHIKETQYF. The CDR3 region has the DNA TGTGCCAGCAGCTTACACATCAAAGAGACCCAGTACTTC.

The rearrangement uses TRBV6-5 and TRBJ1-4, with D possibly being TRBD1 (5 bases). The CDR3 is made up of 13 amino acids. Germline assignment: CDR1 MNHEY and CDR2 SVGAGI. The CDR3 here is CVGAGGYDEKLFF. Here the CDR3 DNA reads TGTGTCGGGGCGGGGGGTTACGATGAAAAACTGTTTTTT.

The chain carries TRBV7-2 and TRBJ2-1; TRBD2 matches at 14 bases. V was pared by 1 base and J by 6 bases, with 8 bases of the junction left unmatched. CDR1 is SGHTA, CDR2 FQGNSA, per germline. The CDR3 loop spans 18 amino acids. CDR3 loop: CASSLGPAGTSGSNEQFF. The DNA for the CDR3 is TGTGCCAGCAGCTTAGGACCCGCCGGGACTAGCGGGAGCAATGAGCAGTTCTTC.

V usage is TRBV25-1 and J usage is TRBJ2-7, with unresolved D. This CDR3 region has 10 residues. Germline V gene lookup returns CDR1 MGHDK and CDR2 SYGVNS. V was pared by 4 bases and J by 4 bases, with 2 bases between. The CDR3 DNA sequence: TGTGCCAGCAGTGCTTACGAGCAGTACTTC. This encodes CASSAYEQYF.

The chain employs TRBV5-8 and TRBJ2-3; tentatively, D is TRBD2 (6 bases). The CDR3 extends over 13 amino acids. V shed 6 bases and J shed 4 bases, with 12 bases lying between them. Germline V CDR1 and CDR2: SGHTS, YDEGEE. CDR3 bases: TGTGCCAGCAACCCCGGGAGTTCAGATACGCAGTATTTT. It translates to CASNPGSSDTQYF.

The V and J genes are TRBV11-3 and TRBJ2-1; 7 positions match TRBD1. Germline CDR1 and CDR2: SGHNT and YENEEA. The V and J ends lost 5 bases and 12 bases, in that order; junction bases with no gene match: 7. The CDR3 is 12 residues long. The CDR3 DNA is TGTGCCAGCAGCCCAGACAGGGTCGGGCAGTTCTTC. This sequence encodes CASSPDRVGQFF. Full variable domain (missing parts from reference TRBV11-3 and TRBJ2-1): EAGVVQSPRYKIIEKKQPVAFWCNPISGHNTLYWYLQNLGQGPELLIRYENEEAVDDSQLPKDRFSAERLKGVDSTLKIQPAELGDSAVYLCASSPDRVGQFFGPGTRLTVL.

This sequence joins TRBV27 and TRBJ1-1; 7 bases line up with TRBD1. This CDR3 is 14 amino acids long. V shed 6 bases, J shed 5 bases, and the junction held 9 bases outside the gene matches. CDR1 and CDR2 (germline): MNHEY, SMNVEV (reference sequence). The CDR3 sequence: CASSPQGDGTEAFF. CDR3 nucleotide sequence: TGTGCCAGCAGCCCCCAGGGGGATGGAACTGAAGCTTTCTTT.

The chain couples TRBV4-3 to TRBJ2-2; a possible D gene is TRBD1 (6 bases). Germline CDR1 reads LGHNA; CDR2 reads YSLEER. There are 14 residues in the CDR3. The ends were cut back, 4 bases at V and 6 bases at J, with 12 bases in the middle. CDR3 nucleotide sequence: TGCGCCAGCAGCCGGGGGCCGGGCCCCGGGGAGCTGTTTTTT. Translated, it gives CASSRGPGPGELFF.

The genes are TRBV7-9 and TRBJ2-1; 7 positions match TRBD1. Germline values: CDR1 SEHNR, CDR2 FQNEAQ (reference sequence). CDR3 length: 14 amino acids. The V and J ends lost 0 bases and 6 bases, in that order; junction bases with no gene match: 2. This CDR3 reads CASSLAGQSNEQFF. CDR3 DNA: TGTGCCAGCAGCTTAGCGGGACAGTCCAATGAGCAGTTCTTC.

This chain links TRBV24-1 with TRBJ1-5; 9 nucleotides line up with TRBD1. Germline CDR1 and CDR2: KGHDR and SFDVKD. This CDR3 region has 16 residues. The J segment lost 3 bases and the V segment lost 7 bases, leaving 9 bases of the junction unmatched. The CDR3 DNA reads TGTGCCACCAGCGGGCCTGGGACAGGGATCAATCAGCCCCAGCATTTT. Encoded protein: CATSGPGTGINQPQHF.

The chain couples TRBV28 to TRBJ1-2; 7 nucleotides agree with TRBD1. The CDR3 length is 16 residues. The germline CDR1 and CDR2 sequences are MDHEN and SYDVKM. The trim removed 5 bases at V and 6 bases at J, leaving 15 bases unmatched. Written as DNA, the CDR3 is TGTGCCAGCAGTGGCACTCCGGGACAGATGATAAATGGCTACACCTTC. Amino acid sequence: CASSGTPGQMINGYTF.

The chain links TRBV18 to TRBJ2-7; possibly TRBD1 for D (5 bases). Germline CDR1 KGHSH, CDR2 LQKENI. Trimming removed 2 bases from V and 2 bases from J, with 10 bases in between. The CDR3 runs 14 residues. The CDR3 loop reads CASSPYQDTYEQYF. CDR3 nucleotides: TGTGCCAGCTCACCATACCAGGACACCTACGAGCAGTACTTC.

V and J are TRBV6-5 and TRBJ1-5, with TRBD1 identical over 10 bases. CDR1 and CDR2 (germline): MNHEY, SVGAGI. The CDR3 is made up of 15 amino acids. V was clipped by 5 bases and J by 7 bases; unmatched bases: 8. In nucleotides, the CDR3 is TGTGCCAGCAGTCGAGGACAGGGGGTTAGGCAGCCCCAGCATTTT. Its protein product is CASSRGQGVRQPQHF.